The rows below give T cell receptor beta chains drawn from one sample of a study of shared T cell receptors in the human thymus. Produced via immunoSEQ multiplex PCR; TCRdb's table is partial and in-frame only. The sample shows roughly 68,000 clones, about 95% of them seen only once. Sequencing was done on a sample of thymocytes. The receptors were gathered from a human donor. The CDR3 runs from the conserved cysteine through the conserved F or W. D genes are given only for firm matches. Size is omitted from some rows. Given values are once, few, many or a class for expanded clones.

j_call | d_call | v_call | clone_size | cdr3_aa | cdr3_nt
TRBJ1-6 | TRBD1 | TRBV5-4 | . | CASSQTPTGVKGEPLHF | TGTGCCAGCAGCCAGACCCCGACAGGGGTAAAGGGGGAACCCCTCCACTTT
TRBJ2-5 | . | TRBV25-1 | . | CASSGDPRYQETQYF | TGTGCCAGCAGTGGAGATCCTCGGTACCAAGAGACCCAGTACTTC
TRBJ2-5 | . | TRBV14 | . | CASSQVSGGTQYF | TGTGCCAGCAGCCAAGTTTCGGGTGGGACCCAGTACTTC
TRBJ2-1 | . | TRBV7-2 | . | CASSPVRGPPYNEQFF | TGTGCCAGCAGCCCGGTGCGGGGGCCGCCGTACAATGAGCAGTTCTTC
TRBJ1-2 | TRBD1 | TRBV14 | . | CASSPHPGQGGYGYTF | TGTGCCAGCAGCCCACATCCGGGACAGGGTGGGTATGGCTACACCTTC
TRBJ1-4 | TRBD1 | TRBV4-3 | few | CASSLHVRTGGTGTNEKLFF | TGCGCCAGCAGCCTTCATGTTAGGACAGGGGGCACTGGAACTAATGAAAAACTGTTTTTT
TRBJ2-4 | . | TRBV28 | . | CASTHREAKNIQYF | TGTGCCAGCACTCACCGGGAAGCCAAAAACATTCAGTACTTC
TRBJ2-5 | . | TRBV2 | . | CASRADVSGETQYF | TGTGCCAGCAGGGCCGACGTATCAGGAGAGACCCAGTACTTC
TRBJ2-5 | TRBD2 | TRBV4-1 | . | CASSQGERGCIPHQETQYF | TGCGCCAGCAGCCAAGGTGAGCGGGGTTGCATACCCCATCAAGAGACCCAGTACTTC
TRBJ1-1 | . | TRBV6-5 | . | CASSFREGTEAFF | TGTGCCAGCAGTTTCCGGGAGGGGACTGAAGCTTTCTTT
TRBJ1-6 | . | TRBV27 | once | CASSSLVFILNSPLHF | TGTGCCAGCAGTTCCCTGGTTTTTATCCTCAATTCACCCCTCCACTTT
TRBJ1-2 | . | TRBV5-1 | . | CASSLAVADRNYGYTF | TGCGCCAGCAGCTTGGCCGTGGCAGACAGAAACTATGGCTACACCTTC
TRBJ2-2 | TRBD2 | TRBV7-2 | . | CASSIRLAGGSNTGELFF | TGTGCCAGCAGCATAAGACTAGCGGGGGGGTCTAACACCGGGGAGCTGTTTTTT
TRBJ2-5 | TRBD2 | TRBV6-4 | once | CASNPRGTSVLKETQYF | TGTGCCAGCAATCCGAGGGGGACTAGCGTCCTGAAAGAGACCCAGTACTTC
TRBJ2-5 | . | TRBV28 | . | CASSLCRGPGAETQYF | TGTGCCAGCAGTTTATGTCGGGGCCCCGGTGCCGAGACCCAGTACTTC
TRBJ1-1 | . | TRBV7-9 | . | CASSLEEGQQNTEAFF | TGTGCCAGCAGCTTAGAAGAGGGACAACAGAACACTGAAGCTTTCTTT
TRBJ2-3 | TRBD2 | TRBV15 | . | CATSRDTSGGEYTDTQYF | TGTGCCACCAGCAGAGATACTAGCGGGGGGGAATATACAGATACGCAGTATTTT
TRBJ2-6 | . | TRBV23-1 | . | CASTPFFFRANVLTF | TGCGCCAGCACACCCTTTTTCTTCCGGGCCAACGTCCTGACTTTC
TRBJ1-1 | . | TRBV4-1 | . | CASSQIPGHDSFF | TGCGCCAGCAGCCAAATCCCAGGGCACGACTCTTTCTTT
TRBJ2-7 | . | TRBV7-9 | . | CASSLTFQGSSYEQYF | TGTGCCAGCAGCTTAACGTTCCAGGGGTCCTCCTACGAGCAGTACTTC
TRBJ2-5 | TRBD2 | TRBV11-3 | . | CASRACPSGGDLGETQYF | TGTGCCAGCAGAGCTTGTCCTAGCGGGGGGGATCTAGGAGAGACCCAGTACTTC
TRBJ2-7 | TRBD1 | TRBV11-2 | . | CASSPRTGSYEQYF | TGTGCCAGCAGCCCTCGGACAGGTTCCTACGAGCAGTACTTC
TRBJ2-3 | . | TRBV4-1 | . | CASSQVSRRGGSTDTQYF | TGCGCCAGCAGCCAAGTTTCGAGGAGGGGAGGTAGCACAGATACGCAGTATTTT
TRBJ2-1 | . | TRBV4-2 | . | CASSQDRRDGDEQFF | TGTGCCAGCAGCCAAGATCGTAGAGATGGCGATGAGCAGTTCTTC
TRBJ2-1 | . | TRBV7-7 | . | CASSPEAGVPYNEQFF | TGTGCCAGCAGTCCGGAGGCAGGGGTCCCCTACAATGAGCAGTTCTTC
TRBJ1-1 | . | TRBV7-2 | . | CASSGITGLTEAFF | TGTGCCAGCAGCGGAATTACAGGGCTCACTGAAGCTTTCTTT
TRBJ1-5 | . | TRBV7-2 | . | CASSSRADSFGPQHF | TGTGCCAGCAGCTCTCGGGCAGATTCCTTTGGGCCCCAGCATTTT
TRBJ2-7 | . | TRBV7-9 | . | CASSLVIWGSSYEQYF | TGTGCCAGCAGCTTAGTAATCTGGGGGAGCTCCTACGAGCAGTACTTC
TRBJ2-1 | TRBD1 | TRBV27 | once | CASSPSGFPGQGSNEQFF | TGTGCCAGCAGTCCTAGTGGATTCCCGGGACAGGGATCTAATGAGCAGTTCTTC
TRBJ1-1 | TRBD1 | TRBV5-4 | . | CASSPTGGVPNTEAFF | TGTGCCAGCAGCCCCACAGGGGGTGTCCCGAACACTGAAGCTTTCTTT
TRBJ2-7 | TRBD1 | TRBV28 | . | CASSLPMTGPPRFYEQYF | TGTGCCAGCAGTTTACCCATGACAGGGCCGCCCCGATTCTACGAGCAGTACTTC
TRBJ2-7 | . | TRBV5-1 | . | CASSPLAGPGEQYF | TGCGCCAGCAGCCCCCTGGCGGGGCCGGGCGAGCAGTACTTC
TRBJ1-2 | TRBD1 | TRBV5-1 | . | CASSLPTSRDRPYGYTF | TGCGCCAGCAGCCTACCAACGTCCCGGGACAGGCCCTATGGCTACACCTTC
TRBJ2-3 | . | TRBV29-1 | . | CSVVRGRVVSDTQYF | TGCAGCGTTGTACGGGGGCGCGTTGTATCAGATACGCAGTATTTT
TRBJ2-2 | TRBD2 | TRBV7-2 | . | CASSLNGGANTGELFF | TGTGCCAGCAGCTTAAACGGGGGGGCCAACACCGGGGAGCTGTTTTTT
TRBJ2-1 | . | TRBV7-2 | . | CASSLASGGYNEQFF | TGTGCCAGCAGCTTAGCGAGCGGAGGCTACAATGAGCAGTTCTTC
TRBJ2-3 | TRBD2 | TRBV19 | . | CASSIFASGGFFPVADTQYF | TGTGCCAGTAGTATATTTGCTAGCGGGGGCTTCTTTCCCGTTGCAGATACGCAGTATTTT
TRBJ2-1 | TRBD1 | TRBV29-1 | . | CSVIPLGQGSYNEQFF | TGCAGCGTTATCCCTTTGGGACAGGGCTCCTACAATGAGCAGTTCTTC
TRBJ1-1 | . | TRBV5-5 | few | CASSPPGTEAFF | TGTGCCAGCAGCCCGCCCGGAACTGAAGCTTTCTTT
TRBJ2-3 | TRBD1 | TRBV11-3 | . | CASSARCPGTGKGSTDTQYF | TGTGCCAGCAGCGCACGATGTCCCGGGACAGGGAAAGGGAGCACAGATACGCAGTATTTT
TRBJ2-7 | . | TRBV7-9 | . | CASSLPKGHGGEQYF | TGTGCCAGCAGCTTGCCTAAGGGACACGGAGGGGAGCAGTACTTC
TRBJ2-3 | . | TRBV5-1 | . | CASSFIGQSSTDTQYF | TGCGCCAGCAGCTTCATAGGACAGAGCAGCACAGATACGCAGTATTTT
TRBJ1-3 | . | TRBV5-1 | . | CASSLYGGFTGNTIYF | TGCGCCAGCAGCTTGTACGGGGGGTTCACTGGAAACACCATATATTTT
TRBJ2-5 | . | TRBV5-6 | once | CASSPSREETQYF | TGTGCCAGCAGCCCGAGCAGGGAAGAGACCCAGTACTTC
TRBJ2-7 | TRBD1 | TRBV5-1 | . | CASSLVVWGQNYEQYF | TGCGCCAGCAGCTTGGTAGTTTGGGGACAGAACTACGAGCAGTACTTC
TRBJ1-1 | . | TRBV25-1 | . | CASRRRGNTEAFF | TGTGCCAGCAGGAGACGGGGGAACACTGAAGCTTTCTTT
TRBJ1-1 | . | TRBV5-6 | once | CASSLELRAFGTEAFF | TGTGCCAGCAGCTTGGAACTCAGGGCTTTCGGCACTGAAGCTTTCTTT
TRBJ2-7 | . | TRBV5-5 | . | CASSLAITDPYEQYF | TGTGCCAGCAGCTTGGCGATCACCGACCCCTACGAGCAGTACTTC
TRBJ2-7 | . | TRBV10-3 | . | CAISPNDRERGAYEQYF | TGTGCCATCAGTCCTAATGACCGGGAGCGAGGGGCCTACGAGCAGTACTTC
TRBJ2-7 | TRBD2 | TRBV6-5 | . | CASSYHLETSGYEQYF | TGTGCCAGCAGTTACCATCTAGAGACTAGCGGATACGAGCAGTACTTC
TRBJ2-7 | . | TRBV19 | once | CASSIDRDIVHEQYF | TGTGCCAGTAGTATTGACCGGGACATCGTTCACGAGCAGTACTTC
TRBJ2-5 | . | TRBV7-6 | . | CASSSRLTVQETQYF | TGTGCCAGCAGCTCCCGTTTGACAGTCCAAGAGACCCAGTACTTC
TRBJ1-6 | TRBD1 | TRBV2 | . | CASSGSDRVFYNSPLHF | TGTGCCAGCAGTGGATCCGACAGGGTATTCTATAATTCACCCCTCCACTTT
TRBJ1-1 | . | TRBV13 | . | CASSSDNGAFF | TGTGCCAGCAGCTCCGACAATGGAGCTTTCTTT